The 5 T cell receptor beta chains presented below share a single source sample, sequenced in a study of shared clonotypes between healthy human individuals. Clones were sequenced by immunoSEQ multiplex PCR, and TCRdb holds only the in-frame ones, with some missing. Counted here are over a million clones, roughly 96% occurring once; the ten biggest clones make up 0.95% to 1.5%. The sequenced sample consisted of naive CD4+ T cells sorted from blood. Subset in this sample: CD45RA+ positively selected. Receptors originate from a young man in good health.

The genes are TRBV7-3 and TRBJ2-2; the D is unclear. The V gene lost 2 bases and the J gene lost 6 bases, with 10 bases spanning the gap. The CDR3 runs 14 residues. From germline, CDR1 is SGHTA and CDR2 FQGTGA. CDR3 region: CASSLSPVAGELFF. The CDR3 region has the DNA TGTGCCAGCAGCTTATCCCCAGTCGCCGGGGAGCTGTTTTTT.

The J gene is TRBJ1-5, the V gene TRBV27; D remains ambiguous. CDR3 length: 16 amino acids. Germline CDR1 is MNHEY and CDR2 is SMNVEV (reference sequence). The germline V and J ends were trimmed by 6 bases and 3 bases, with 18 bases remaining between them. The chain's CDR3 is CASRPLKDGNNQPQHF. The CDR3 DNA reads as TGTGCCAGCAGGCCGCTGAAGGACGGGAACAATCAGCCCCAGCATTTT.

J is TRBJ1-1 and V is TRBV7-9, with a possible D match to TRBD1 (6 bases). CDR3 size: 17 residues. Between the trimmed V and J ends, which lost 1 base and 0 bases, there was a span of 15 bases. Germline V gene sequence: CDR1 SEHNR, CDR2 FQNEAQ (reference sequence). CDR3 loop: CASSLVGRGGLNTEAFF. The DNA of the CDR3 is TGTGCCAGCAGCTTAGTAGGGAGAGGGGGGCTGAACACTGAAGCTTTCTTT. Drawing the rest from reference TRBV7-9 and TRBJ1-1, the complete variable domain is DTGVSQNPRHKITKRGQNVTFRCDPISEHNRLYWYRQTLGQGPEFLTYFQNEAQLEKSRLLSDRFSAERPKGSFSTLEIQRTEQGDSAMYLCASSLVGRGGLNTEAFFGQGTRLTVV.

This chain joins TRBV7-8 and TRBJ2-7, with 9 bases identical to TRBD1. This CDR3 spans 15 amino acids. Per the germline V gene, CDR1 is SGHVS and CDR2 is FQNEAQ. After removal of 5 bases from V and 4 bases from J, the junction contained 9 bases not matched to a gene. CDR3 nucleotides: TGTGCCAGCAGCCTCGGGACAGGGCGGATGTACGAGCAGTACTTC. The encoded protein is CASSLGTGRMYEQYF.

The rearrangement uses TRBV28 and TRBJ2-7; D ambiguous. V was clipped by 3 bases and J by 3 bases, with 6 bases between them. The CDR3 extends over 12 amino acids. Germline lookup yields CDR1 MDHEN and CDR2 SYDVKM. The CDR3 loop is CASSLPVYEQYF. As DNA, the CDR3 is TGTGCCAGCAGTTTGCCTGTCTACGAGCAGTACTTC.